Presented here are 14 T cell receptor beta chains from one specimen sequenced in a study of T cells in Graves' hyperthyroidism and ophthalmopathy. The TCR beta CDR3 regions underwent amplification using RNA transcripts as the source. The HTBI primer set drove a first-round RT-PCR of the TCR CDR3. TCRdb re-analysed the multiplex PCR reads in MiXCR, keeping a single row per CDR3 protein. This sample has 500,000 to 650,000 distinct CDR3 sequences, with more than 12% found just once. The specimen was blood. These receptor sequences come from a woman aged 50 to 60 with Graves' ophthalmopathy.

Many counts were recorded for this clonotype. CDR3 amino acids: CASSDSGSSYNEQFF. CDR3 DNA sequence: TGTGCCAGCAGTGATAGCGGGAGCTCCTACAATGAGCAGTTCTTC. The chain uses TRBV2 and TRBJ2-1; 9 bases match TRBD2. V lost 3 bases to trimming and J lost 0 bases; unmatched junction nucleotides: 0. The CDR3 runs to 15 residues. CDR1 is SNHLY, CDR2 FYNNEI, per germline.

This clonotype was seen many times. The gene calls are TRBV20-1 and TRBJ2-7; 8 nucleotides align to TRBD2. Germline V gene sequence: CDR1 DFQATT, CDR2 SNEGSKA (reference sequence). V lost 0 bases, J lost 0 bases, and 4 bases stayed unmatched. The CDR3 contains 15 residues. CDR3 DNA: TGCAGTGCTAGAGATCCAAGCGGGAGCTCCTACGAGCAGTACTTC. Amino acid sequence: CSARDPSGSSYEQYF.

Only one count was recorded for this clonotype. A much larger clone sits a single nucleotide away, making a read error possible. The V gene is TRBV2, the J gene TRBJ1-5; 7 bases line up with TRBD1. The CDR3 contains 15 residues. Germline CDR1 and CDR2: SNHLY and FYNNEI. With 8 bases clipped from V and 0 bases from J, the junction kept 7 bases outside the gene matches. The CDR3 DNA reads TGTGCCAGCGGTGTAGGGGGCTATAGCAATCAGCCCCAGCATTTT. This encodes CASGVGGYSNQPQHF.

Ten or more counts support this clonotype. This chain uses TRBV3-1 with TRBJ2-7, with 8 bases lining up with TRBD1. V was clipped by 0 bases and J by 6 bases; unmatched bases: 10. There are 16 residues in the CDR3. CDR1 is LGHDT and CDR2 is YNNKEL in the germline V gene (reference sequence). DNA for the CDR3: TGTGCCAGCAGCCAAGATGGTCACAGGGGGGCCCTCGAGCAGTACTTC. Its translation: CASSQDGHRGALEQYF.

This clonotype was recorded at least ten times. The V gene is TRBV7-8, the J gene TRBJ2-5; D uncertain. The CDR3 is 15 residues long. Trimming cost V 1 base and J 2 bases, with 11 bases left between them. Germline lookup yields CDR1 SGHVS and CDR2 FQNEAQ. CDR3 amino acids: CASSLVFGGQETQYF. CDR3 bases: TGTGCCAGCAGCTTAGTGTTTGGCGGACAAGAGACCCAGTACTTC.

The chain combines TRBV20-1 with TRBJ1-2, with D perhaps TRBD1 (6 bases). V was shortened by 3 bases and J by 7 bases, with 24 bases between the two germline ends. Germline loops: CDR1 DFQATT, CDR2 SNEGSKA (reference sequence). The CDR3 is 16 residues long. The CDR3 DNA reads as TGCAGTGCTAGGCGAGAGACGTACAGGGAAGGGGGTGGCTACACCTTC. Its translation: CSARRETYREGGGYTF.

In this sample, this clonotype turned up many times. The J gene is TRBJ2-2, the V gene TRBV6-1, with 13 positions matching TRBD2. J was trimmed by 3 bases and V by 3 bases; bases with no gene match: 16. Germline V gene lookup returns CDR1 MNHNS and CDR2 SASEGT. This CDR3 has 21 amino acids. This CDR3 is CASSDSNDGLAGVIDTGELFF. CDR3 bases: TGTGCCAGCAGTGACTCCAATGACGGACTAGCGGGAGTTATCGACACCGGGGAGCTGTTTTTT.

V usage is TRBV5-1 and J usage is TRBJ2-3; 8 bases are a match to TRBD1. Trimming at V came to 3 bases and at J to 1 base, leaving 4 bases not matched to a gene. The germline V gene encodes CDR1 SGHRS and CDR2 YFSETQ. The CDR3 totals 15 residues. The CDR3 DNA follows: TGCGCCAGCAGCTCGACAGGGGTGCGCACAGATACGCAGTATTTT. Residues: CASSSTGVRTDTQYF.

In this sample, this clonotype turned up many times. This rearrangement joins TRBV28 to TRBJ2-1; TRBD2 matches at 10 bases. V lost 4 bases and J lost 0; bases outside the gene matches: 6. The CDR3 is 17 amino acids. Germline V gene lookup returns CDR1 MDHEN and CDR2 SYDVKM. CDR3 sequence reads: CASSSTSGDSSYNEQFF. The CDR3 coding sequence is TGTGCCAGCAGTTCAACTAGCGGGGACAGCTCCTACAATGAGCAGTTCTTC.

In this sample, this clonotype turned up many times. The chain joins TRBV20-1 to TRBJ1-2; D remains ambiguous. The germline CDR1 and CDR2 sequences are DFQATT and SNEGSKA (reference sequence). This CDR3 region has 14 residues. V was cut by 0 bases and J by 7 bases, with 15 bases left in between. The CDR3 loop reads CSARDGRGNFGYTF. The CDR3 DNA sequence: TGCAGTGCTAGAGATGGACGGGGTAATTTTGGCTACACCTTC.

This clonotype has a handful of counts. This rearrangement joins TRBV18 to TRBJ1-5; TRBD1 is a possible D gene (6 bases). This CDR3 spans 18 amino acids. Germline V gene sequence: CDR1 KGHSH, CDR2 LQKENI. Trimming took off 2 bases at V and 5 bases at J, with 22 bases between the two ends. Here the CDR3 reads CASSPEARRTDSYQPQHF. The CDR3 DNA reads TGTGCCAGCTCACCAGAGGCGCGCCGGACAGATTCTTATCAGCCCCAGCATTTT. The whole variable domain, filled in from reference TRBV18 and TRBJ1-5, reads NAGVMQNPRHLVRRRGQEARLRCSPMKGHSHVYWYRQLPEEGLKFMVYLQKENIIDESGMPKERFSAEFPKEGPSILRIQQVVRGDSAAYFCASSPEARRTDSYQPQHFGDGTRLSIL.

This clonotype was counted only a few times. This sequence joins TRBV27 and TRBJ2-2; D may be TRBD2 (6 bases). The CDR3 consists of 14 residues. Germline V gene sequence: CDR1 MNHEY, CDR2 SMNVEV (reference sequence). Trimming cost V 3 bases and J 6 bases, with 11 bases left between them. The CDR3 region is CASSFGGRPGELFF. CDR3 nucleotides: TGTGCCAGCAGTTTTGGAGGGAGGCCCGGGGAGCTGTTTTTT.

The table lists this clonotype with a few counts. This rearrangement joins TRBV6-2 or TRBV6-3 to TRBJ1-5, with unresolved D. The germline CDR1 and CDR2 sequences are MNHEY and SVGEGT. This CDR3 contains 13 residues. The V and J ends lost 1 base and 8 bases respectively, with 9 bases between them. CDR3 sequence: CASSYLSSEPQHF. Written as DNA, the CDR3 is TGTGCCAGCAGTTACTTATCCTCTGAGCCCCAGCATTTT.

The chain employs TRBV24-1 and TRBJ1-2; 8 nucleotides align to TRBD1. Germline CDR1 and CDR2: KGHDR and SFDVKD. The CDR3 is made up of 17 amino acids. The V gene end was trimmed by 3 bases and the J gene end by 0 bases; junction bases not matched to a gene: 8. The CDR3: CATSDESRDRPNYGYTF. As DNA, the CDR3 is TGTGCCACCAGTGATGAATCTCGGGACAGGCCTAACTATGGCTACACCTTC.